Below are 25 T cell receptor beta chains sequenced from a single sample in a study of early T cells in non-severe SARS-CoV-2 infection. MiXCR was run by TCRdb on the 5' RACE reads, yielding one entry per CDR3 protein. The data hold tens of thousands of distinct CDR3 sequences, with around 16% observed a single time. The sample was whole blood. Source of these receptors: an adult who was a healthcare worker with PCR-confirmed SARS-CoV-2 infection or an uninfected control (not recorded which).

This clonotype showed up many times. This sequence joins TRBV7-8 and TRBJ2-1, with 7 positions matching TRBD2. There are 15 residues in the CDR3. V lost 4 bases to trimming and J lost 0 bases; unmatched junction nucleotides: 3. The germline V gene encodes CDR1 SGHVS and CDR2 FQNEAQ. DNA for the CDR3: TGTGCCAGCAGCTCGGGACTACTCTCCTACAATGAGCAGTTCTTC. Translated, it gives CASSSGLLSYNEQFF.

This clonotype was detected a few times. The J gene is TRBJ1-5, the V gene TRBV10-1; D uncertain. V shed 10 bases and J shed 1 base, with 17 bases lying between them. CDR3 length: 15 residues. Germline V gene lookup returns CDR1 WNHNN and CDR2 SYGVQD (reference sequence). The CDR3 nucleotides read TGCGCCACCAATTGTCACCCGGAAAGCAATCAGCCCCAGCATTTT. Translated, it gives CATNCHPESNQPQHF.

This clonotype has at least ten counts. J is TRBJ2-3 and V is TRBV30; D remains unclear. Per the germline V gene, CDR1 is GTSNPN and CDR2 is SVGIG (reference sequence). V dropped 0 bases and J dropped 2 bases, with 3 bases sitting between them. The CDR3 runs to 12 residues. DNA of the CDR3: TGTGCCTGGAGTGTATTCACAGATACGCAGTATTTT. Encoded protein: CAWSVFTDTQYF.

This clonotype turned up a few times. V gene TRBV3-1 combines with J gene TRBJ1-2; D remains ambiguous. V was cut by 4 bases and J by 3 bases, with 18 bases left in between. CDR1 LGHDT and CDR2 YNNKEL come from the germline V gene (reference sequence). This CDR3 region has 16 residues. The CDR3 DNA is TGTGCCAGCAGCCCCTCCGAGCCGCCTGGGGACTATGGCTACACCTTC. It encodes CASSPSEPPGDYGYTF.

This clonotype has only a few counts. The rearrangement links TRBV18 to TRBJ2-7; D is perhaps TRBD1 or TRBD2 (5 bases each). The CDR3 has 15 residues. With 1 base removed from V and 5 bases from J, the gap between germline ends came to 15 bases. Germline V gene data show CDR1 as KGHSH and CDR2 as LQKENI. CDR3 residues: CASSPQGVGGDEQYF. The DNA of the CDR3 is TGTGCCAGCTCACCACAAGGGGTTGGAGGAGACGAGCAGTACTTC.

The V and J genes are TRBV6-2 or TRBV6-3 and TRBJ2-7; D may be TRBD1 (5 bases). This CDR3 comprises 12 residues. Germline-derived CDR1 and CDR2 are MNHEY and SVGEGT. The germline V and J ends were trimmed by 0 bases and 13 bases, with 13 bases remaining between them. CDR3 in amino acids: CASSYSGRSVYF. CDR3 coding DNA: TGTGCCAGCAGTTACTCGGGGCGGAGCGTTTACTTC.

CDR3 sequence reads: CASSYSTRGNEQFF. In DNA, the CDR3 is TGTGCCAGCAGTTACTCAACTAGAGGCAATGAGCAGTTCTTC. The J gene is TRBJ2-1, the V gene TRBV6-2 or TRBV6-3, with D perhaps matching TRBD2 (5 bases). The length of the CDR3 is 14 residues. The V and J ends lost 0 bases and 6 bases respectively, with 9 bases between them. From germline, CDR1 is MNHEY and CDR2 SVGEGT.

The chain employs TRBV19 and TRBJ2-2; the match to TRBD2 covers 7 bases. V lost 6 bases and J lost 7; bases outside the gene matches: 5. CDR3 length: 13 amino acids. Looked up from germline, CDR1 is LNHDA and CDR2 is SQIVND (reference sequence). In DNA form, the CDR3 reads TGTGCCAGTAGGGCGCGGGAGTTCGGGGAGCTGTTTTTT. It codes for CASRAREFGELFF.

The chain employs TRBV2 and TRBJ2-7, with 7 bases lining up with TRBD2. This CDR3 spans 13 amino acids. The ends lost 8 bases at V and 9 bases at J; junction bases unmatched: 13. In germline, CDR1 is SNHLY, CDR2 FYNNEI. The CDR3 region has the DNA TGTGCCAGCCTAGGGAGGGGCATGGACGGGCAGTACTTC. Protein sequence: CASLGRGMDGQYF.

The rearrangement uses TRBV29-1 and TRBJ2-2; 8 bases map to TRBD2. From germline, CDR1 is SQVTM and CDR2 ANQGSEA. The J segment lost 7 bases and the V segment lost 7 bases, leaving 2 bases of the junction unmatched. This CDR3 region has 11 residues. The CDR3 spells CSGTSSGELFF. For the CDR3, the DNA is TGCAGCGGGACTAGCAGCGGGGAGCTGTTTTTT.

CDR3 DNA sequence: TGTGCCAGCAGTTTACGGGACATCGAGCAGTACTTC. Residues: CASSLRDIEQYF. The gene calls are TRBV6-6 and TRBJ2-7; tentatively, D is TRBD1 (6 bases). Trimming stripped 4 bases from V and 6 bases from J, with 10 bases between. There are 12 residues in the CDR3. CDR1 is MNHNY, CDR2 SVGAGI, per germline (reference sequence).

The DNA of the CDR3 is TGTGCCAGCAGCCCTACCGGGACACTGAACACCGGGGAGCTGTTTTTT. The encoded protein is CASSPTGTLNTGELFF. The chain combines TRBV11-2 with TRBJ2-2, with D tentatively TRBD1 (6 bases). Trimming left V 5 bases short and J 1 base short, with 14 bases between. The germline V gene has CDR1 SGHAT and CDR2 FQNNGV. The CDR3 consists of 16 residues.

At least ten counts were recorded for this clonotype. The rearrangement joins TRBV25-1 to TRBJ2-1, with TRBD2 matching over 8 bases. Germline V gene data show CDR1 as MGHDK and CDR2 as SYGVNS. With 5 bases clipped from V and 2 bases from J, the junction kept 11 bases outside the gene matches. This CDR3 comprises 17 residues. In DNA form, the CDR3 reads TGTGCCAGCAGTTCAACGGCGGCGGGGGGCACCTACAATGAGCAGTTCTTC. As protein: CASSSTAAGGTYNEQFF.

As for this clonotype: A read error is possible here, since a much larger clone lies one base away. The chain has TRBV4-1 and TRBJ2-3; 11 bases align to TRBD2. This CDR3 is 15 amino acids long. The germline gives CDR1 MGHRA, CDR2 YSYEKL. CDR3 region: CANSQIAGGLDTQYF. CDR3 in DNA: TGCGCCAACAGCCAAATAGCGGGGGGGCTGGATACGCAGTATTTT.

Many counts were recorded for this clonotype. V usage is TRBV3-1 and J usage is TRBJ2-7, with TRBD1 matching 10 bases. This CDR3 is 14 amino acids long. The V and J ends lost 1 base and 10 bases, in that order; junction bases with no gene match: 7. Per germline, CDR1 LGHDT and CDR2 YNNKEL (reference sequence). CDR3 sequence reads: CASSQAGTGDKQYF. DNA for the CDR3: TGTGCCAGCAGCCAAGCCGGGACAGGGGATAAACAGTACTTC.

In this sample, this clonotype turned up a few times. The chain combines TRBV4-1 with TRBJ1-3, with D hard to call. From germline, CDR1 is MGHRA and CDR2 YSYEKL. The germline V and J ends were trimmed by 3 bases and 0 bases, with 12 bases remaining between them. The CDR3 sequence is 16 residues long. The CDR3 here is CASSHPGSSSGNTIYF. CDR3 DNA sequence: TGCGCCAGCAGCCATCCGGGTTCTAGCTCTGGAAACACCATATATTTT.

This rearrangement joins TRBV7-9 to TRBJ1-1; 7 nucleotides match TRBD1. In germline, CDR1 is SEHNR, CDR2 FQNEAQ (reference sequence). The V segment lost 8 bases and the J segment 4 bases; nucleotides outside the gene matches: 10. The CDR3 length is 14 residues. CDR3 bases: TGTGCCAGCTTCCAAACAGGGGTCGTCACTGAAGCTTTCTTT. Protein product: CASFQTGVVTEAFF.

This clonotype was seen at least ten times. This chain links TRBV7-2 with TRBJ1-2; tentatively, D is TRBD1 (5 bases). Germline CDR1 reads SGHTA; CDR2 reads FQGNSA. Trimming removed 4 bases from V and 3 bases from J, with 9 bases in between. The length of the CDR3 is 13 residues. The CDR3 DNA follows: TGTGCCAGCAGCTCTGGACACTACTATGGCTACACCTTC. Its protein product is CASSSGHYYGYTF. The full variable domain, completed using reference TRBV7-2 and TRBJ1-2, is GAGVSQSPSNKVTEKGKDVELRCDPISGHTALYWYRQSLGQGLEFLIYFQGNSAPDKSGLPSDRFSAERTGGSVSTLTIQRTQQEDSAVYLCASSSGHYYGYTFGSGTRLTVV.

The rearrangement uses TRBV4-1 and TRBJ2-7; 13 positions agree with TRBD2. The junction had 4 bases not matched to a gene; V was cut back by 1 base and J by 4 bases. This CDR3 has 16 amino acids. CDR1 MGHRA and CDR2 YSYEKL come from the germline V gene. Here the CDR3 reads CASSQGTSGGDYEQYF. CDR3 nucleotide sequence: TGCGCCAGCAGCCAAGGAACTAGCGGGGGGGATTACGAGCAGTACTTC.

This clonotype was picked up many times. The chain is built from TRBV28 and TRBJ1-5; D is possibly TRBD1 (5 bases). Trimming shortened V by 6 bases and J by 7 bases, and 19 bases separated the two germline ends. CDR3 length: 15 amino acids. From germline, CDR1 is MDHEN and CDR2 SYDVKM. As DNA, the CDR3 is TGTGCCAGCAGACCCTCGAGGGGAGGGTACCAGCCCCAGCATTTT. Its protein is CASRPSRGGYQPQHF.

This chain links TRBV20-1 with TRBJ1-4; TRBD1 matches at 8 bases. CDR3 length: 13 amino acids. The junction had 11 bases not matched to a gene; V was cut back by 6 bases and J by 11 bases. Germline CDR1 and CDR2: DFQATT and SNEGSKA (reference sequence). The CDR3: CSALQGGDGKLFF. CDR3 sequence (DNA): TGCAGTGCATTACAGGGGGGAGATGGGAAACTGTTTTTT.

This chain uses TRBV5-6 with TRBJ2-1; 9 bases map to TRBD2. Germline values: CDR1 SGHDT, CDR2 YYEEEE. The V segment lost 4 bases and the J segment 7 bases; nucleotides outside the gene matches: 9. This CDR3 region has 15 residues. The CDR3 nucleotides read TGTGCCAGCAGCCCGGAGGTAGCGGGAGTGAATGAGCAGTTCTTC. Translated, it gives CASSPEVAGVNEQFF.

Ten or more counts support this clonotype. This chain links TRBV24-1 with TRBJ2-2; no firm D call. This CDR3 is built from 14 residues. Germline CDR1 reads KGHDR; CDR2 reads SFDVKD. V was shortened by 7 bases and J by 0 bases, with 8 bases between the two germline ends. The CDR3, as DNA: TGTGCCACCAGGGAGACAACGAACACCGGGGAGCTGTTTTTT. Translated, it gives CATRETTNTGELFF.

The chain has TRBV29-1 and TRBJ1-4; perhaps TRBD1 as D (5 bases). This CDR3 comprises 13 residues. In germline, CDR1 is SQVTM, CDR2 ANQGSEA. V lost 6 bases and J lost 7, with 15 bases in between. The CDR3 nucleotides read TGCAGCGTAGTACGAGGGGTTGGTGAAAAACTGTTTTTT. Translated: CSVVRGVGEKLFF.

The V gene is TRBV6-5, the J gene TRBJ1-6, with 10 bases fitting TRBD1. Germline trimming cut 2 bases from V and 8 bases from J; bases unmatched to any gene: 6. The germline CDR1 and CDR2 sequences are MNHEY and SVGAGI. The CDR3 has 16 residues. Here the CDR3 reads CASSYERTGGYSPLHF. CDR3 bases: TGTGCCAGCAGTTACGAAAGGACAGGGGGATATTCACCCCTCCACTTT.